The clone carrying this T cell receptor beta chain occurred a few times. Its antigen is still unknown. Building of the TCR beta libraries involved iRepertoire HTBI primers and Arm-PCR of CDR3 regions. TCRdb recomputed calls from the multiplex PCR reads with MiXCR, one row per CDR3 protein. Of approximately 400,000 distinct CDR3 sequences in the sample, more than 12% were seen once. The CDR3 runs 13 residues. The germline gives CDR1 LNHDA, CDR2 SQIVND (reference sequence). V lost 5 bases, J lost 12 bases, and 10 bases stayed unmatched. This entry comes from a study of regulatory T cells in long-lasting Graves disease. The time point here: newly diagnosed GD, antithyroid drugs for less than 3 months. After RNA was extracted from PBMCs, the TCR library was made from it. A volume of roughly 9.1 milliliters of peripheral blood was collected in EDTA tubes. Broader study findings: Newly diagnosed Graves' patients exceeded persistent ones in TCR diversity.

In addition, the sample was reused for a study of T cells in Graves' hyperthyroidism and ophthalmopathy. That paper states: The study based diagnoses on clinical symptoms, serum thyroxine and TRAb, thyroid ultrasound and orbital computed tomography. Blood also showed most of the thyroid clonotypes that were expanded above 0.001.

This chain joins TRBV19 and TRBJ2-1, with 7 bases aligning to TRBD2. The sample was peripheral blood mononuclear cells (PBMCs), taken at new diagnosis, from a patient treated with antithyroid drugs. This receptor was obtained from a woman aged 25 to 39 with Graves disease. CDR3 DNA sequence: TGTGCCAGTAGTGGTACTCGGGGCGGGGGGCAGTTCTTC. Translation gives CASSGTRGGGQFF.